Reported below is one TCR beta chain. This clonotype was detected only a few times. No cognate antigen has been identified for it. No base quality information exists; no much larger clone differs at one position. Library generation was performed with RT-PCR. TCRdb lists the instrument as NextSeq 550. TCRdb reanalyzed the raw reads on its own, using fastp at Q25 for trimming and MiXCR for clone calling, and kept in-frame beta chains. Each CDR3 protein gets just one entry, which takes the most common genes and DNA from the rows behind it. The sample contains around 160,000 distinct CDR3 sequences, 30% of them found a single time. 3.2% of the sample belongs to the ten largest clones. This entry is derived from a study of patients and donors after allogeneic stem cell transplantation (dated by TCRdb to the early 2020s). CDR1 and CDR2, looked up from the germline V gene, are KGHSH and LQKENI. V sheds 2 bases and J sheds 8 bases, leaving 10 bases between their ends. The CDR3 starts with the cysteine, ends with the phenylalanine, and has 14 residues. Only CDR3 DNA is held: 42 bases, read in frame from base 1.

The V and J genes are TRBV18 and TRBJ1-6; the best D guess is TRBD1, with 6 bases matching. Sample: blood, either unsorted or a sorted T cell fraction (not recorded which). The clonotype comes from a human donor who was either an allogeneic HSCT recipient or a stem cell or donor lymphocyte infusion donor (not recorded which). It is not recorded whose cells these are; they may come from a transplant donor. The CDR3 loop reads CASSPRQEDSPLHF. The DNA is TGTGCCAGCTCACCAAGACAGGAAGATTCACCCCTCCACTTT.